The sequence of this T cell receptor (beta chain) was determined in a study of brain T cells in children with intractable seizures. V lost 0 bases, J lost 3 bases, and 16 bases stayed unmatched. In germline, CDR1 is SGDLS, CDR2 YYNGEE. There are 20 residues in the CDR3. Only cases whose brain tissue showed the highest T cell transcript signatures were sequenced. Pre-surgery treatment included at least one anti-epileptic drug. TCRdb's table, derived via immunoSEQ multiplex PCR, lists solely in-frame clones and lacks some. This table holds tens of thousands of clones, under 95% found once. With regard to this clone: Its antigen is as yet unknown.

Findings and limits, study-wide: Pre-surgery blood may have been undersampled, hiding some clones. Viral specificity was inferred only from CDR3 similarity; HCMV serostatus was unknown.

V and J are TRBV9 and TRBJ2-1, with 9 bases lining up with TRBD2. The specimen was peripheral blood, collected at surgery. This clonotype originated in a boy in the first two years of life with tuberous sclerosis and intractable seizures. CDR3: CASSVVPTSGGNRIYNEQFF. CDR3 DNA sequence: TGTGCCAGCAGCGTAGTCCCGACTAGCGGCGGTAATCGAATCTACAATGAGCAGTTCTTC.